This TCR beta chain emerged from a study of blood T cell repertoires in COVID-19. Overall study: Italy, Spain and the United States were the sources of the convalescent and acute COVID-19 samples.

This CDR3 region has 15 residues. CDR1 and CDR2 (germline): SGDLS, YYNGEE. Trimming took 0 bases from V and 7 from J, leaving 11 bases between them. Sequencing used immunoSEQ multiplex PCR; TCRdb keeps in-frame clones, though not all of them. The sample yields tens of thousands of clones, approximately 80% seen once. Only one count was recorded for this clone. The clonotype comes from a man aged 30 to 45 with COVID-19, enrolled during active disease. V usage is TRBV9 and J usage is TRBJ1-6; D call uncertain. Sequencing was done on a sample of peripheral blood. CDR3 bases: TGTGCCAGCAGCGTAGGGGGAGATCCCAATTCACCCCTCCACTTT. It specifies CASSVGGDPNSPLHF. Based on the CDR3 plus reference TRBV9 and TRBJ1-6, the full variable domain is DSGVTQTPKHLITATGQRVTLRCSPRSGDLSVYWYQQSLDQGLQFLIQYYNGEERAKGNILERFSAQQFPDLHSELNLSSLELGDSALYFCASSVGGDPNSPLHFGNGTRLTVT.